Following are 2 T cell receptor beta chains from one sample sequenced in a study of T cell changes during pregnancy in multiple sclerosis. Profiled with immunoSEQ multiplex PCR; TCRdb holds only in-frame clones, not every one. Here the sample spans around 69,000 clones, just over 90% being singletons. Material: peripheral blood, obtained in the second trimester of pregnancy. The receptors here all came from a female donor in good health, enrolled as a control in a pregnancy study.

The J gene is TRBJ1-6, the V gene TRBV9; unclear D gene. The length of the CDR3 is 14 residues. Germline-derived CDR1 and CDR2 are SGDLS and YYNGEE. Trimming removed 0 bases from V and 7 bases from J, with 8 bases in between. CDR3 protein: CASSVDNRNSPLHF. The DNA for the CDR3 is TGTGCCAGCAGCGTAGATAACAGAAATTCACCCCTCCACTTT.

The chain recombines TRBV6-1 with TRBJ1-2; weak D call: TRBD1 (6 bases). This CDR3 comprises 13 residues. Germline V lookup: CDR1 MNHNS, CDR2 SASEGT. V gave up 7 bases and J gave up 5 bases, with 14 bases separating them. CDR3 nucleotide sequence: TGTGCCAGCACGGCGGGGGGCTGGTATGGCTACACCTTC. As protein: CASTAGGWYGYTF.